Included here is one TCR beta chain sequence, with context. The source of the sample is a study of blood T cell repertoires in COVID-19. The assay was immunoSEQ multiplex PCR, and TCRdb's table has in-frame clones only and misses some. The top ten hold approximately 1.3% of the sample, which has a few hundred thousand clones, nearly 90% seen once. Participants were aged roughly 18 to 89 years from approximately 25 US areas. Categorization into cohorts depended on clinical history that participants reported. CDR1 SGHVS and CDR2 FQNEAQ come from the germline V gene. This CDR3 has 15 amino acids. The junction had 11 bases not matched to a gene; V was cut back by 5 bases and J by 4 bases.

The specimen sequenced was PBMCs or T cells enriched from blood (not recorded which). The TCR was taken from a woman under 30 who had been exposed to COVID-19. This chain uses TRBV7-8 with TRBJ2-7; 7 nucleotides match TRBD1. The CDR3 loop reads CASSPPGTESYEQYF. CDR3 in DNA: TGTGCCAGCAGCCCCCCCGGGACAGAATCTTACGAGCAGTACTTC.